Each of the 8 T cell receptor beta chains below was sequenced from the same sample in a study of blood T cells in healthy people across ages. Alongside a J-beta primer mix, a sample-barcoded 5' primer served in a second PCR lasting roughly 6 to 11 cycles. TCRdb passed the 5' RACE reads through MiXCR, listing each CDR3 protein once. Among 270,000 or so distinct CDR3 sequences, 25% to 30% were seen once, and the ten largest hold 29%. Sequences were obtained from blood. The receptors originated from a woman aged 70-85 years in good health.

V usage is TRBV20-1 and J usage is TRBJ1-1; TRBD1 agrees at 7 bases. With V trimmed by 6 bases and J by 0 bases, 4 bases remained unmatched. The CDR3 covers 13 residues. Germline V gives CDR1 DFQATT, CDR2 SNEGSKA (reference sequence). This CDR3 reads CSAPGQLNTEAFF. In DNA, the CDR3 is TGCAGTGCCCCGGGACAGCTGAACACTGAAGCTTTCTTT.

The chain has TRBV10-3 and TRBJ2-1; 12 nucleotides line up with TRBD1. Germline CDR1 and CDR2: ENHRY and SYGVKD. V lost 6 bases and J lost 4; bases outside the gene matches: 4. The CDR3 length is 15 residues. Here the CDR3 reads CAISSGQGAYNEQFF. The CDR3 DNA is TGTGCCATCAGCTCGGGACAGGGGGCTTACAATGAGCAGTTCTTC.

This clonotype was picked up a small number of times. The genes are TRBV20-1 and TRBJ1-5; D unclear. Deletions cut 2 bases from V and 6 bases from J, with 14 bases between. The CDR3 is 14 residues long. The V gene's germline CDR1 is DFQATT and CDR2 SNEGSKA (reference sequence). Here the CDR3 reads CSARPYGLTQPQHF. As DNA, the CDR3 is TGCAGTGCTAGACCTTATGGTTTAACTCAGCCCCAGCATTTT.

This clonotype was picked up a small number of times. The J gene is TRBJ2-1, the V gene TRBV28, with 9 bases aligning to TRBD1. This CDR3 spans 11 amino acids. The trim removed 3 bases at V and 12 bases at J, leaving 0 bases unmatched. Germline CDR1 MDHEN, CDR2 SYDVKM. The CDR3 nucleotides read TGTGCCAGCAGTTTGGACAGGGGGCAGTTCTTC. Translating it yields CASSLDRGQFF.

The V call is TRBV7-9, the J call TRBJ2-5, with 9 bases aligning to TRBD2. Gene TRBJ2-1 matches the end of the DNA better, so the J call may be wrong. CDR3 length: 15 residues. The germline gives CDR1 SEHNR, CDR2 FQNEAQ (reference sequence). In DNA form, the CDR3 reads TGTGCCAGCAGCTTAGATAGCGGGAGAGGGAGGGAGCAGTTCTTC. Amino acid sequence: CASSLDSGRGREQFF.

The CDR3 is CSASVGAGGPSEQFF. CDR3 sequence (DNA): TGCAGTGCTAGCGTAGGAGCGGGAGGGCCCAGTGAGCAGTTCTTC. The chain joins TRBV20-1 to TRBJ2-1; 10 positions agree with TRBD2. The length of the CDR3 is 15 residues. Germline CDR1 reads DFQATT; CDR2 reads SNEGSKA (reference sequence). The V and J ends lost 3 bases and 9 bases, in that order; junction bases with no gene match: 11.

This clonotype was counted between two and nine times. This rearrangement joins TRBV5-6 to TRBJ1-1; D is possibly TRBD1 (6 bases). This CDR3 has 18 residues. Germline V lookup: CDR1 SGHDT, CDR2 YYEEEE. Trimming left V 2 bases short and J 7 bases short, with 27 bases between. CDR3 sequence (DNA): TGTGCCAGCAGCTTACCTGTGGGGGCGGTGAGTACCCGCGGTGAAGCTTTCTTT. It codes for CASSLPVGAVSTRGEAFF. Using reference TRBV5-6 and TRBJ1-1 for the parts outside the CDR3, the full variable domain is DAGVTQSPTHLIKTRGQQVTLRCSPKSGHDTVSWYQQALGQGPQFIFQYYEEEERQRGNFPDRFSGHQFPNYSSELNVNALLLGDSALYLCASSLPVGAVSTRGEAFFGQGTRLTVV.

This chain connects TRBV14 to TRBJ1-4; 7 bases are shared with TRBD1. Losses at the gene ends were 4 bases for V and 8 bases for J; bases not matched to a gene: 13. The CDR3 contains 16 residues. The germline gives CDR1 SGHDN, CDR2 FVKESK. The CDR3 DNA sequence: TGTGCCAGCAGCCGTTCTCCCGGGACAGCAGCAGAAAAACTGTTTTTT. Amino acid sequence: CASSRSPGTAAEKLFF. Full variable domain (rest looked up from reference TRBV14 and TRBJ1-4): EAGVTQFPSHSVIEKGQTVTLRCDPISGHDNLYWYRRVMGKEIKFLLHFVKESKQDESGMPNNRFLAERTGGTYSTLKVQPAELEDSGVYFCASSRSPGTAAEKLFFGSGTQLSVL.